The rows below give T cell receptor beta chains drawn from one sample of a study of Graves' ophthalmopathy and Graves' hyperthyroidism. TCRdb passed the multiplex PCR reads through MiXCR, listing each CDR3 protein once. Among 400,000 or so distinct CDR3 sequences, approximately 15% were seen once, and the ten largest hold around 6.6%. Material: peripheral blood. The source of these receptors is a woman between 18 and 29 years old with stable Graves' hyperthyroidism. The conserved cysteine and the conserved F or W are not part of the CDR3 here.

TRBV20-1	SARDTSDGYT
TRBV2	ASSVQDGGYT
TRBV5-8	ASSETGSSGNTIY
TRBV29-1	SAGGTDRAEQY
TRBV12-3/TRBV12-4	ANSTWDRGLNEQY
TRBV15	ASSPGTAASSYEQY
TRBV7-4	ASSPQRRASGVTYEQY
TRBV27	ASSPGLSLGETQY
TRBV3-1	ASKPRGQETQY
TRBV12-3/TRBV12-4	ASGNDRNSYEQY
TRBV24-1	ATAPSGYSNQPQH
TRBV10-1	ASIDTPSVYGYT
TRBV19	ASSIQGGEAF
TRBV15	ATSSGAGVNNYGYT
TRBV12-3/TRBV12-4	ASSLATLRDGYT
TRBV19	ASRPRTGTEAF
TRBV7-2	ASSLTGSHGRELF
TRBV20-1	SARRPSTVNTEAF
TRBV6-1	ASSLGQETTEAF
TRBV2	ASSELTVQETQY
TRBV19	ASRIPGQLITGELF
TRBV6-1	ASSVDRVRVTEAF
TRBV11-2	ASSLVSRGGYT